The T cell receptor beta chain described here comes from a study of blood T cell repertoires in COVID-19. Overall study: The United States, Italy and Spain provided the acute and convalescent COVID-19 samples. T cells, B-cell-depleted T cells, or PBMCs supplied cDNA or gDNA.

Original data processing: By means of reference gene primer amplification, nucleated cell counts were estimated. Profiled with immunoSEQ multiplex PCR; TCRdb holds only in-frame clones, not every one. The D gene and trimming were derived from the DNA, and the V and J assignments and clone size from that table. The sample records some 110,000 clones, roughly 85% being singletons. The CDR3 is made up of 14 amino acids. Trimming left V 1 base short and J 6 bases short, with 12 bases between. Germline V gene lookup returns CDR1 ENHRY and CDR2 SYGVKD. The chain couples TRBV10-3 to TRBJ1-1; maybe TRBD1 (6 bases). Input material: peripheral blood. The receptor comes from a man in his forties with acute or convalescent COVID-19. The CDR3: CAISEFEQGAEAFF. CDR3 bases: TGTGCCATCAGTGAGTTCGAACAGGGTGCTGAAGCTTTCTTT.